The 10 T cell receptor beta chains below all came from one sample that was sequenced in a study of human T cells and chemical hapten exposure. In TCRdb, the RACE reads were re-called with MiXCR into one record per CDR3 protein. This sample has about 50,000 distinct CDR3 sequences, with approximately 9.7% found just once. Time point denoted: pre-sensitization, week 0. Treatment of the sample: therapeutic diphenylcyclopropenone sensitization with weekly scalp DPC. Total RNA was extracted from unfractionated whole blood. The sample here was whole blood, taken in connection with sensitization to the hapten diphenylcyclopropenone (DPC). The receptors here all came from a woman in her twenties or thirties with alopecia areata. Some clones in this sample may be carry-over from other donors' samples.

The chain joins TRBV24-1 to TRBJ2-3, with 11 bases lining up with TRBD2. The germline gives CDR1 KGHDR, CDR2 SFDVKD. The trim removed 4 bases at V and 5 bases at J, leaving 10 bases unmatched. CDR3 length equals 17 residues. Here the CDR3 reads CATSDRWTSGLVDTQYF. The CDR3 DNA is TGTGCCACCAGTGACCGATGGACTAGCGGGTTGGTAGATACGCAGTATTTT.

The rearrangement joins TRBV6-5 to TRBJ1-2; D call uncertain. Germline V gene lookup returns CDR1 MNHEY and CDR2 SVGAGI. The length of the CDR3 is 17 residues. The ends were cut back, 0 bases at V and 0 bases at J, with 14 bases in the middle. The CDR3 DNA reads as TGTGCCAGCAGTTACTCCCGTCGGCAGACCACTAACTATGGCTACACCTTC. Amino acid sequence: CASSYSRRQTTNYGYTF.

This sequence joins TRBV4-1 and TRBJ2-7; 8 positions match TRBD2. The CDR3 contains 15 residues. CDR1 MGHRA and CDR2 YSYEKL come from the germline V gene. V lost 0 bases and J lost 1; bases outside the gene matches: 2. The CDR3 loop reads CASSQDGGGSYEQYF. The DNA for the CDR3 is TGCGCCAGCAGCCAAGATGGCGGGGGGTCCTACGAGCAGTACTTC.

The gene calls are TRBV4-3 and TRBJ2-5; 7 bases align to TRBD1. In germline, CDR1 is LGHNA, CDR2 YSLEER. The CDR3 is made up of 13 amino acids. Losses at the gene ends were 4 bases for V and 5 bases for J; bases not matched to a gene: 4. The CDR3 DNA follows: TGCGCCAGCAGCCTAGACAGGGCGGAGACCCAGTACTTC. Translating gives CASSLDRAETQYF.

The chain carries TRBV23-1 and TRBJ1-1; tentatively, D is TRBD1 (5 bases). TRBV23-1 counts as an open reading frame of uncertain function. The CDR3 sequence is 17 residues long. Trimming stripped 7 bases from V and 5 bases from J, with 26 bases between. The CDR3 DNA reads TGCGCCAGCATCCCACCTCCTATCTCCAGGGATTTGACTGAAGCTTTCTTT. Its protein product is CASIPPPISRDLTEAFF.

This clonotype was observed a few times. The V call is TRBV12-3 or TRBV12-4, the J call TRBJ1-3; D is unclear. The CDR3 runs 14 residues. Trimming cost V 5 bases and J 1 base, with 9 bases left between them. The CDR3 loop is CASSGRSSGNTIYF. CDR3 bases: TGTGCCAGCAGTGGAAGATCTTCTGGAAACACCATATATTTT.

This clonotype was detected ten times or more. The rearrangement joins TRBV7-9 to TRBJ1-2; no firm D call. Per the germline V gene, CDR1 is SEHNR and CDR2 is FQNEAQ (reference sequence). V shed 1 base and J shed 7 bases, with 7 bases lying between them. CDR3 length: 12 amino acids. The chain's CDR3 is CASSLDSGGYTF. CDR3 nucleotides: TGTGCCAGCAGCTTAGATTCCGGTGGCTACACCTTC.

This clonotype was picked up a small number of times. This chain uses TRBV7-2 with TRBJ2-5, with D perhaps TRBD1 (6 bases). From germline, CDR1 is SGHTA and CDR2 FQGNSA. The V end was cut by 1 base, the J end by 4 bases, with 10 bases between. There are 14 residues in the CDR3. In nucleotides, the CDR3 is TGTGCCAGCAGCTTAGACAAGGGGGTAGAGACCCAGTACTTC. It specifies CASSLDKGVETQYF.

Turning to this clonotype: With a much larger clone just one base away, this may be a read error. The V and J genes are TRBV4-3 and TRBJ1-5; D unclear. CDR1 is LGHNA, CDR2 YSLEER, per germline. V shed 4 bases and J shed 5 bases, with 15 bases lying between them. The CDR3 sequence is 15 residues long. The CDR3 nucleotides read TGCGCCAGCAGCCGAACAAATCTGGGCGATCAGCCCCAGCATTTT. Translated: CASSRTNLGDQPQHF.

V usage is TRBV7-6 and J usage is TRBJ1-6; no firm D call. CDR1 SGHVS and CDR2 FNYEAQ come from the germline V gene. Trimming stripped 2 bases from V and 0 bases from J, with 8 bases between. The length of the CDR3 is 16 residues. The CDR3 loop reads CASSLRGSSYNSPLHF. The CDR3 coding sequence is TGTGCCAGCAGCTTACGCGGAAGCTCCTATAATTCACCCCTCCACTTT. The variable domain in full, completed from reference TRBV7-6 and TRBJ1-6, reads GAGVSQSPRYKVTKRGQDVALRCDPISGHVSLYWYRQALGQGPEFLTYFNYEAQQDKSGLPNDRFSAERPEGSISTLTIQRTEQRDSAMYRCASSLRGSSYNSPLHFGNGTRLTVT.